The clone carrying this TCR beta chain was picked up one time. This sample is drawn from a study of blood T cell repertoires in COVID-19. Overall study: The samples span acute and convalescent COVID-19 from the United States, Italy and Spain. The cDNA or gDNA used as material had been derived from T cells, B-cell-depleted T cells, or PBMCs.

In the source study's methods: Using reference gene primer amplification, nucleated cell counts were estimated. Produced via immunoSEQ multiplex PCR; TCRdb's table is partial and in-frame only. V, J and clone size are those of that table, while D and trimming were read from the DNA. The sample contains approximately 150,000 clones, roughly 80% of which appear only once. Trimming pared 7 bases from V and 4 bases from J, leaving 16 bases between. In germline, CDR1 is MDHEN, CDR2 SYDVKM. This CDR3 is 14 amino acids long. The source material was peripheral blood. This TCR came from a man aged 65 to 85 who had recovered from COVID-19. The chain employs TRBV28 and TRBJ1-2, with D maybe TRBD1 (6 bases). CDR3: CASTGGGQLYGYTF. The CDR3 bases are TGTGCCAGCACAGGAGGAGGACAGCTCTATGGCTACACCTTC.